This paragraph reports one TCR beta chain. Its antigen is currently unknown. The data were produced by immunoSEQ multiplex PCR, yet TCRdb's version contains in-frame clones alone and is incomplete. The sample lists 95,000 to 130,000 clones, 90% to 95% occurring once. The data belong to a study of T cell responses to AZD1222 COVID-19 vaccine. Study-level findings and limits: The study reported that nearly half of spike-specific TCRs target unmutated variant regions. CD4 TCRs associated with vaccination spanned spike, dominating at 160-218 and 743-854. In a largely white British group with more females than males, clonal diversity was possibly underestimated.

The CDR3 has 12 residues. Per the germline V gene, CDR1 is MGHDK and CDR2 is SYGVNS. Trimming pared 6 bases from V and 2 bases from J, leaving 8 bases between. Sequenced material: peripheral blood, taken on day 0 of AZD1222 vaccination. J is TRBJ2-7 and V is TRBV25-1; D might be TRBD2 (5 bases). The source of this sequence is an adult in good health. For the CDR3, the DNA is TGTGCCAGCAGCGACTATGCCTACGAGCAGTACTTC. Amino acid sequence: CASSDYAYEQYF.